The 8 T cell receptor beta chains below all came from one sample that was sequenced in a study of blood T cell repertoires in COVID-19. Produced via immunoSEQ multiplex PCR; TCRdb's table is partial and in-frame only. The sample contains tens of thousands of clones, roughly 80% of which appear only once. The material sequenced was peripheral blood. The receptors originated from a woman aged 65 to 85 with active or convalescent COVID-19.

The chain links TRBV5-5 to TRBJ1-1; a possible D gene is TRBD1 (5 bases). Germline V gene sequence: CDR1 SGHKS, CDR2 YYEKEE (reference sequence). The length of the CDR3 is 16 residues. Trimming cost V 4 bases and J 1 base, with 17 bases left between them. This CDR3 is CASSLTTGLRNTEAFF. DNA of the CDR3: TGTGCCAGCAGCCTGACCACGGGACTCAGGAACACTGAAGCTTTCTTT.

V gene TRBV25-1 combines with J gene TRBJ1-2; perhaps TRBD1 as D (6 bases). Germline V gene lookup returns CDR1 MGHDK and CDR2 SYGVNS. CDR3 length: 15 amino acids. The V end lost 5 bases, the J end lost 6 bases, and 19 bases lay between the germline ends. The DNA for the CDR3 is TGTGCCAGCAGTAAAACAGGGTCGGGTTTAGATGGCTACACCTTC. Residues: CASSKTGSGLDGYTF.

This clone occurred once. The rearrangement uses TRBV7-9 and TRBJ1-5; the match to TRBD1 covers 8 bases. In germline, CDR1 is SEHNR, CDR2 FQNEAQ (reference sequence). Unmatched junction bases numbered 6, after V lost 4 bases and J lost 7 bases. The CDR3 loop spans 14 amino acids. CDR3 nucleotide sequence: TGTGCCAGCAGCTCCGACAGGGGCGAACAGCCCCAGCATTTT. Its protein is CASSSDRGEQPQHF.

This clone was seen only once. CDR3 in DNA: TGTGCCAGCAGCCATACAGGGGGCACGCCCCAGCATTTT. Its translation: CASSHTGGTPQHF. The gene calls are TRBV3-1 (or the pseudogene TRBV3-2) and TRBJ1-5; 9 nucleotides match TRBD1. V dropped 3 bases and J dropped 9; count of bases not matched to a gene: 3. The CDR3 runs to 13 residues. Germline loops: CDR1 LGHDT, CDR2 YNNKEL (reference sequence).

The gene calls are TRBV7-9 and TRBJ1-4; TRBD1 aligns across 9 bases. This CDR3 is 15 amino acids long. V lost 5 bases, J lost 5 bases, and 6 bases stayed unmatched. CDR1 and CDR2 (germline): SEHNR, FQNEAQ (reference sequence). The CDR3 DNA reads TGTGCCAGCAGCATCGGGACAGGGCGAAATGAAAAACTGTTTTTT. Its translation is CASSIGTGRNEKLFF.

The chain is built from TRBV6-6 and TRBJ1-2, with 9 bases that match TRBD1. The CDR3 totals 15 residues. Germline trimming cut 2 bases from V and 1 base from J; bases unmatched to any gene: 2. Germline CDR1 is MNHNY and CDR2 is SVGAGI (reference sequence). The DNA of the CDR3 is TGTGCCAGCAGTTACGGGACAGGGTTTAACTATGGCTACACCTTC. Translation: CASSYGTGFNYGYTF.

The gene calls are TRBV13 and TRBJ2-7, with a tentative D call TRBD2 (6 bases). The CDR3 covers 14 residues. The germline V gene has CDR1 PRHDT and CDR2 FYEKMQ (reference sequence). V was pared by 4 bases and J by 0 bases, with 10 bases between. CDR3 DNA: TGTGCCAGCAGCTCGGGTAGCGGCTCCTACGAGCAGTACTTC. Its protein product is CASSSGSGSYEQYF.

The chain has TRBV19 and TRBJ1-5, with D tentatively TRBD1 (5 bases). The CDR3 sequence is 17 residues long. CDR1 and CDR2 from the germline V gene are LNHDA and SQIVND (reference sequence). V was pared by 9 bases and J by 0 bases, with 21 bases between. Here the CDR3 DNA reads TGTGCCAGCAGTTTGGACACCCGTTTCTATAGCAATCAGCCCCAGCATTTT. This sequence encodes CASSLDTRFYSNQPQHF.